The 28 T cell receptor beta chains below were found in one sample sequenced in a study of T cells in women clearing cervical HPV infection. The assay was immunoSEQ multiplex PCR, and TCRdb's table has in-frame clones only and misses some. In all, the sample yields about 37,000 clones. The sample taken for sequencing was blood buffy coat. These receptor sequences come from a woman aged 18 to 75 with a cervical HPV16 infection that either progressed to CIN3+ or cleared (not recorded which).

For this clone: The CDR3 goes on 3 residues after the read ends, and that part is filled in from the germline J gene. The rearrangement joins TRBV19 to TRBJ1-5; D may be TRBD1 (6 bases). The CDR3 covers 14 residues. Trimming cost V 4 bases and J 3 bases, with 10 bases left between them. Germline CDR1 LNHDA, CDR2 SQIVND (reference sequence). The CDR3 loop is CASSSTGFNQPQHF. CDR3 bases read: TGTGCCAGTAGTAGTACAGGGTTCAATCAGCCC.

Of note for this clone: From the germline J gene comes the end of the CDR3, since the read stops 3 residues before it. The V gene is TRBV19, the J gene TRBJ2-7; a weak D match, TRBD2 (6 bases). CDR1 is LNHDA, CDR2 SQIVND, per germline (reference sequence). This CDR3 region has 15 residues. V was cut by 5 bases and J by 1 base, with 15 bases left in between. CDR3 DNA (partial): TGTGCCAGTAGTCAGCCGACTAGGGATTCCTACGAG. It specifies CASSQPTRDSYE. The whole CDR3 protein is CASSQPTRDSYEQYF. Complete variable domain (other parts from reference TRBV19 and TRBJ2-7): DGGITQSPKYLFRKEGQNVTLSCEQNLNHDAMYWYRQDPGQGLRLIYYSQIVNDFQKGDIAEGYSVSREKKESFPLTVTSAQKNPTAFYLCASSQPTRDSYEQYFGPGTRLTVT.

With regard to this clone: The read finishes 3 residues shy of the CDR3 end, and the germline J gene is used to complete it. The chain uses TRBV20-1 and TRBJ2-5; 9 bases fit TRBD1. From germline, CDR1 is DFQATT and CDR2 SNEGSKA (reference sequence). V was pared by 6 bases and J by 0 bases, with 11 bases of the junction left unmatched. The CDR3 runs to 16 residues. CDR3 residues: CSARDRETPYQETQYF. The sequenced part of the CDR3 DNA is TGCAGTGCCCGGGACAGGGAGACCCCGTACCAAGAGACC.

Concerning this clone itself: The read comes to an end 3 residues before the CDR3 does, leaving the germline J gene to fill in the end. The chain links TRBV2 to TRBJ1-4; D gene uncertain. The CDR3 spans 15 residues. The germline V gene encodes CDR1 SNHLY and CDR2 FYNNEI. The sequenced part of the CDR3 DNA is TGTGCCAGCAGTGGCACCCGCCCTCCTAATTCACCA. Translation gives CASSGTRPPNSP. The full CDR3 sequence reads CASSGTRPPNSPLFF.

Of note for this clone: The read ends 3 residues shy of where the CDR3 ends; the end is completed using the germline J gene. This rearrangement joins TRBV19 to TRBJ2-3, with D possibly matching TRBD2 (6 bases). The CDR3 extends over 14 amino acids. Trimming took off 7 bases at V and 0 bases at J, with 11 bases between the two ends. In germline, CDR1 is LNHDA, CDR2 SQIVND (reference sequence). The sequenced part of the CDR3 DNA is TGTGCCAGTACCAGAAGCGGGAGCACAGATACG. Protein: CASTRSGSTDT. The full CDR3 protein is CASTRSGSTDTQYF. The whole variable domain, remainder taken from reference TRBV19 and TRBJ2-3, is DGGITQSPKYLFRKEGQNVTLSCEQNLNHDAMYWYRQDPGQGLRLIYYSQIVNDFQKGDIAEGYSVSREKKESFPLTVTSAQKNPTAFYLCASTRSGSTDTQYFGPGTRLTVL.

Concerning this clone: The read halts 3 residues ahead of the CDR3 end, with the missing end drawn from the germline J gene. The chain recombines TRBV7-9 with TRBJ2-3; 13 bases map to TRBD2. The junction had 4 bases not matched to a gene; V was cut back by 5 bases and J by 5 bases. The CDR3 has 15 residues. Germline V CDR1 and CDR2: SEHNR, FQNEAQ (reference sequence). CDR3 sequence: CASSNRLAGGDTQYF. CDR3 DNA, as far as it was read: TGTGCCAGCAGCAATAGACTAGCGGGGGGAGATACG.

With regard to this clone: Sequencing ends 3 residues short of the CDR3 end; the germline J gene provides the rest. The chain links TRBV11-3 to TRBJ2-2; 8 bases map to TRBD1. The ends lost 5 bases at V and 6 bases at J; junction bases unmatched: 8. This CDR3 is built from 15 residues. In germline, CDR1 is SGHNT, CDR2 YENEEA. The sequenced part of the CDR3 DNA is TGTGCCAGCAGCCCAGGGGGCGCCGGGGCCGGGGAG. It encodes CASSPGGAGAGE. The whole CDR3 sequence is CASSPGGAGAGELFF. The whole variable domain, filled in from reference TRBV11-3 and TRBJ2-2, reads EAGVVQSPRYKIIEKKQPVAFWCNPISGHNTLYWYLQNLGQGPELLIRYENEEAVDDSQLPKDRFSAERLKGVDSTLKIQPAELGDSAVYLCASSPGGAGAGELFFGEGSRLTVL.

Notes on this clone: The read terminates 3 residues ahead of where the CDR3 ends, so the germline J gene completes it. V gene TRBV13 combines with J gene TRBJ1-1; 10 bases agree with TRBD1. CDR3 size: 15 residues. Germline CDR1 and CDR2: PRHDT and FYEKMQ (reference sequence). With 8 bases clipped from V and 4 bases from J, the junction kept 10 bases outside the gene matches. The CDR3 reads CASADRGRLSTEAFF. The DNA read from the CDR3 is TGTGCCAGCGCCGACAGGGGGCGCTTGAGCACTGAA.

Regarding this clone: The CDR3 end lies 3 residues beyond the end of the read and is filled in from the germline J gene. The chain carries TRBV7-7 and TRBJ1-5; 8 bases agree with TRBD1. V was pared by 5 bases and J by 4 bases, with 7 bases of the junction left unmatched. The CDR3 spans 15 residues. Germline assignment: CDR1 SSHAT and CDR2 FNYEAQ (reference sequence). CDR3 DNA, as far as it was read: TGTGCCAGCAGCCCCGGACAGGGTCCGAATCAGCCC. This encodes CASSPGQGPNQP. The entire CDR3 protein reads CASSPGQGPNQPQHF.

Concerning this clone itself: The CDR3 goes on 3 residues after the read ends, and that part is filled in from the germline J gene. The chain couples TRBV7-2 to TRBJ2-2; the D gene is possibly TRBD2 (7 bases). Germline lookup yields CDR1 SGHTA and CDR2 FQGNSA. CDR3 size: 14 residues. CDR3 DNA, as far as it was read: TGTGCCAGCAGCCCAGGGAGGGGGAATGAAAAG. It codes for CASSPGRGNEK. The whole CDR3 protein reads CASSPGRGNEKLFF. Supplemented by reference TRBV7-2 and TRBJ2-2, the full variable domain reads GAGVSQSPSNKVTEKGKDVELRCDPISGHTALYWYRQSLGQGLEFLIYFQGNSAPDKSGLPSDRFSAERTGGSVSTLTIQRTQQEDSAVYLCASSPGRGNEKLFFGEGSRLTVL.

CDR3 residues: CASSSLGGLGETQYF. The CDR3 bases that were read are TGTGCCAGCAGCTCCCTGGGGGGGTTAGGCGAGACG. V and J are TRBV7-9 and TRBJ2-3, with 7 nucleotides matching TRBD2. Read coverage stops 3 residues before the CDR3 terminus; the germline J gene supplies the remainder. This CDR3 is built from 15 residues. Germline CDR1 reads SEHNR; CDR2 reads FQNEAQ (reference sequence).

Points on this clone: The observed sequence ends 3 residues before the CDR3 terminus, with the missing tail filled in from the germline J gene. The chain carries TRBV12-3 or TRBV12-4 and TRBJ2-7; 8 bases match TRBD1. With V trimmed by 6 bases and J by 4 bases, 11 bases remained unmatched. The CDR3 runs to 15 residues. The CDR3 bases that were read are TGTGCCAGCAGCCCAAACGACAGGGGAGGATACGAG. It translates to CASSPNDRGGYE. The complete CDR3 reads CASSPNDRGGYEQYF.

As regards this clone: Read data end 3 residues before the CDR3 end; the end is taken from the germline J gene. The gene calls are TRBV7-6 and TRBJ2-4; 11 bases are shared with TRBD1. Per the germline V gene, CDR1 is SGHVS and CDR2 is FNYEAQ. This CDR3 has 15 residues. The sequenced CDR3 bases are TGTGCCAGCAGCCCGCTGGGACAGGGGGATATTGGT. This gives the protein CASSPLGQGDIG. The CDR3 reads in full as CASSPLGQGDIGQYF.

Notes on this clone: The CDR3 end lies 3 residues beyond the end of the read and is filled in from the germline J gene. The J gene is TRBJ2-1, the V gene TRBV19, with 10 bases matching TRBD2. The germline gives CDR1 LNHDA, CDR2 SQIVND (reference sequence). V was clipped by 3 bases and J by 2 bases; unmatched bases: 1. The CDR3 consists of 15 residues. The CDR3 bases that were read are TGTGCCAGTAGTATCACTAGCGGGGCCTACAATGAG. The encoded protein is CASSITSGAYNE. The full-length CDR3 reads as CASSITSGAYNEQFF. Full variable domain (missing parts from reference TRBV19 and TRBJ2-1): DGGITQSPKYLFRKEGQNVTLSCEQNLNHDAMYWYRQDPGQGLRLIYYSQIVNDFQKGDIAEGYSVSREKKESFPLTVTSAQKNPTAFYLCASSITSGAYNEQFFGPGTRLTVL.

Concerning this clone itself: The sequence runs out 3 residues before the end of the CDR3; the remainder is reconstructed from the germline J gene. The J gene is TRBJ2-2, the V gene TRBV10-3; D unclear. V was shortened by 2 bases and J by 4 bases, with 5 bases between the two germline ends. Germline assignment: CDR1 ENHRY and CDR2 SYGVKD. This CDR3 is 13 amino acids long. CDR3 DNA, as far as it was read: TGTGCCATCAGTGAGCCAGGCACCGGGGAG. Translated: CAISEPGTGE. From start to end, the CDR3 is CAISEPGTGELFF.

To note about this clone: Read data end 3 residues before the CDR3 end; the end is taken from the germline J gene. This chain connects TRBV12-5 to TRBJ2-7; 7 bases are shared with TRBD1. Germline V gives CDR1 LGHNT, CDR2 FRNRAP. The CDR3 is 14 residues long. Trimming cost V 5 bases and J 3 bases; bases outside gene matches: 7. CDR3 bases read: TGTGCTAGTGGTACAGGGGACCTAGACTACGAG. Translated: CASGTGDLDYE. The full CDR3 sequence reads CASGTGDLDYEQYF. The variable domain in full, with the rest retrieved from reference TRBV12-5 and TRBJ2-7, is DARVTQTPRHKVTEMGQEVTMRCQPILGHNTVFWYRQTMMQGLELLAYFRNRAPLDDSGMPKDRFSAEMPDATLATLKIQPSEPRDSAVYFCASGTGDLDYEQYFGPGTRLTVT.

On this clone: From the germline J gene comes the end of the CDR3, since the read stops 3 residues before it. The V call is TRBV2, the J call TRBJ1-2, with D perhaps matching TRBD1 (5 bases). The CDR3 loop spans 17 amino acids. Germline CDR1 is SNHLY and CDR2 is FYNNEI. The CDR3 loop reads CASSSGTSGRDTDTYTF. The sequenced part of the CDR3 DNA is TGTGCCAGCAGTTCCGGGACTAGCGGGAGAGACACAGATACC. Drawing the rest from reference TRBV2 and TRBJ1-2, the complete variable domain is EPEVTQTPSHQVTQMGQEVILRCVPISNHLYFYWYRQILGQKVEFLVSFYNNEISEKSEIFDDQFSVERPDGSNFTLKIRSTKLEDSAMYFCASSSGTSGRDTDTYTFGSGTRLTVV.

A remark on this clone: The CDR3 end lies 3 residues beyond the end of the read and is filled in from the germline J gene. The chain has TRBV2 and TRBJ2-1; D unresolved. The germline gives CDR1 SNHLY, CDR2 FYNNEI. CDR3 size: 16 residues. V lost 3 bases, J lost 0 bases, and 12 bases lay in between. CDR3 loop: CASSDITASSYNEQFF. The sequenced part of the CDR3 DNA is TGTGCCAGCAGTGACATTACTGCGAGCTCCTACAATGAG.

As regards this clone: The read terminates 3 residues ahead of where the CDR3 ends, so the germline J gene completes it. The chain employs TRBV7-8 and TRBJ2-7, with 7 bases fitting TRBD1. V trimming: 4 bases; J trimming: 0 bases; junction bases outside the gene matches: 12. The CDR3 has 17 amino acids. Germline V gene sequence: CDR1 SGHVS, CDR2 FQNEAQ. The CDR3 region is CASSWISGTEDSYEQYF. The part of the CDR3 DNA that was read is TGTGCCAGCAGCTGGATTTCCGGGACAGAAGACTCCTACGAG.

A remark on this clone: The read stops 3 residues short of the end of the CDR3; the missing end is completed from the germline J gene. The chain is built from TRBV7-2 and TRBJ2-1; D remains unclear. V was clipped by 0 bases and J by 7 bases, with 7 bases between them. The CDR3 is made up of 13 amino acids. Germline assignment: CDR1 SGHTA and CDR2 FQGNSA. CDR3 sequence reads: CASSLAARNEQFF. The sequenced part of the CDR3 DNA is TGTGCCAGCAGCTTAGCGGCCAGGAATGAG.

A remark on this clone: The read gets to within 3 residues of the CDR3 end, and the germline J gene fills in the rest. This sequence joins TRBV20-1 and TRBJ2-1; D perhaps matches TRBD2 (5 bases). The germline V gene has CDR1 DFQATT and CDR2 SNEGSKA (reference sequence). Trimming removed 0 bases from V and 8 bases from J, with 11 bases in between. This CDR3 has 13 amino acids. CDR3 protein: CSARELTADEQFF. The DNA read from the CDR3 is TGCAGTGCTAGAGAATTAACAGCGGATGAG.

Details on this clone: The read is 3 residues too short to cover the CDR3 end, so that end is filled in from the germline J gene. The chain combines TRBV7-9 with TRBJ2-4; D perhaps matches TRBD1 (5 bases). The V gene's germline CDR1 is SEHNR and CDR2 FQNEAQ (reference sequence). The CDR3 has 13 residues. CDR3 region: CASSLAQGYGQYF. CDR3 DNA, as far as it was read: TGTGCCAGCAGCTTAGCGCAGGGATATGGT.

Points on this clone: The read is 3 residues too short to cover the CDR3 end, so that end is filled in from the germline J gene. The J gene is TRBJ2-5, the V gene TRBV20-1; 13 bases line up with TRBD2. The V segment lost 6 bases and the J segment 7 bases; nucleotides outside the gene matches: 11. Germline CDR1 DFQATT, CDR2 SNEGSKA (reference sequence). The CDR3 consists of 15 residues. CDR3 amino acids: CSAETSGRAGGTQYF. The sequenced part of the CDR3 DNA is TGCAGTGCCGAAACTAGCGGGAGGGCCGGAGGGACC.

Regarding this clone: The read halts 3 residues ahead of the CDR3 end, with the missing end drawn from the germline J gene. The V and J genes are TRBV20-1 and TRBJ2-3; 11 bases line up with TRBD2. The J segment lost 6 bases and the V segment lost 7 bases, leaving 6 bases of the junction unmatched. Germline assignment: CDR1 DFQATT and CDR2 SNEGSKA (reference sequence). This CDR3 has 13 amino acids. CDR3 DNA (partial): TGCAGTGTTCGACTAGCGGGGCCGGATACG. It encodes CSVRLAGPDT. The full-length CDR3 reads as CSVRLAGPDTQYF.

In regard to this clone: The DNA ends 3 residues before the CDR3 does, and the rest of the CDR3 is filled in from the germline J gene. This chain joins TRBV5-1 and TRBJ2-7; 11 bases are shared with TRBD1. Germline CDR1 reads SGHRS; CDR2 reads YFSETQ. Germline trimming cut 4 bases from V and 4 bases from J; bases unmatched to any gene: 7. CDR3 length: 15 amino acids. The CDR3 DNA, read in part, is TGCGCCAGCAGCCGCGGGACAGGGGGTAATTACGAG. Its protein is CASSRGTGGNYE. The complete CDR3 protein is CASSRGTGGNYEQYF.

Turning to this clone: Read sequence stops 3 residues before the CDR3 end, and the germline J gene provides the missing end. V usage is TRBV19 and J usage is TRBJ2-3; possible D gene TRBD1, 5 bases. The CDR3 is 16 amino acids. Germline assignment: CDR1 LNHDA and CDR2 SQIVND (reference sequence). Here the CDR3 reads CASSIRETVSNQPQYF. The part of the CDR3 DNA that was read is TGTGCCAGTAGTATCAGAGAGACAGTGAGCAATCAGCCG.

A remark on this clone: Coverage ceases 3 residues before the CDR3 finishes, and the germline J gene fills in the end. This chain connects TRBV28 to TRBJ1-3; D unresolved. There are 13 residues in the CDR3. V lost 7 bases and J lost 4, with 11 bases in between. Germline V gene data show CDR1 as MDHEN and CDR2 as SYDVKM. The CDR3 bases that were read are TGTGCCAGCATGGGCCCGAAGGGAAACACC. It codes for CASMGPKGNT. The CDR3 reads in full as CASMGPKGNTIYF.

In regard to this clone: The CDR3 end falls 3 residues outside the read, so it is completed with the germline J gene. The chain links TRBV6-2 or TRBV6-3 to TRBJ1-5; TRBD1 is a possible D gene (5 bases). CDR1 is MNHEY and CDR2 is SVGEGT in the germline V gene. The CDR3 is 13 amino acids. V lost 2 bases to trimming and J lost 5 bases, with 7 bases between them. CDR3 bases read: TGTGCCAGCAGTTACCGGGGGGATCAGCCC. It specifies CASSYRGDQP. The CDR3 reads in full as CASSYRGDQPQHF.